Sequencing of this TCR beta chain was carried out in a study of blood T cell repertoires in COVID-19. Libraries were prepared by immunoSEQ multiplex PCR; TCRdb keeps only in-frame clonotypes and omits some of them. The sample lists roughly 70,000 clones, 70% to 90% occurring once. This CDR3 has 14 amino acids. CDR1 and CDR2 from the germline V gene are ENHRY and SYGVKD. V lost 5 bases and J lost 4, with 14 bases in between. The specimen was peripheral blood. The chain couples TRBV10-3 to TRBJ2-5; TRBD2 might be the D (5 bases). The clonotype comes from a man between 65 and 79 years old with acute or convalescent COVID-19. Written as DNA, the CDR3 is TGTGCCATCAGTCTTCGAGGACTCGGAGAGACCCAGTACTTC. Translated, it gives CAISLRGLGETQYF.